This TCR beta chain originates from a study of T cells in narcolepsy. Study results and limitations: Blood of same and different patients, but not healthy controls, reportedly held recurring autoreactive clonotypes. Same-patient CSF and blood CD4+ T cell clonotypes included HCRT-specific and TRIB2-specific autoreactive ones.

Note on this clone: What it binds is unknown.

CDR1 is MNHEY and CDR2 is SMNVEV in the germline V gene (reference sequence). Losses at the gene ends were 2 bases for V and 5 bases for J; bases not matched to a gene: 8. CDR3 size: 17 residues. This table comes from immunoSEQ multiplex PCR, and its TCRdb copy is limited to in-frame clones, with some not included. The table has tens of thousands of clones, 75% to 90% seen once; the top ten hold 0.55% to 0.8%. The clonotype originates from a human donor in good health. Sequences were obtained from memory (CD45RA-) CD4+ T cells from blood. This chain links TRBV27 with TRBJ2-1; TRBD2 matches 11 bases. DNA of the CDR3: TGTGCCAGCAGTTTACAGCGGGGACTAGCGGACCACAATGAGCAGTTCTTC. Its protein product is CASSLQRGLADHNEQFF.